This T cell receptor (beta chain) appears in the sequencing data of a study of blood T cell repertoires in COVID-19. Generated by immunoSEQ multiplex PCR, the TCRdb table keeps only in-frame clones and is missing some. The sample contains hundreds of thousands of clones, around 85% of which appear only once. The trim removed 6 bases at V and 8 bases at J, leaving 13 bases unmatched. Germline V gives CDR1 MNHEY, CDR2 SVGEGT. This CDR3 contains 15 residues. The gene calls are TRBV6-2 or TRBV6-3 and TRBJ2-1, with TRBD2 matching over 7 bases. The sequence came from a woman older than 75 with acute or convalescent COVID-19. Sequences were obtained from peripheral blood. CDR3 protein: CASSLTGGPFHEQFF. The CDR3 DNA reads TGTGCCAGCAGCCTTACGGGAGGCCCTTTTCATGAGCAGTTCTTC.